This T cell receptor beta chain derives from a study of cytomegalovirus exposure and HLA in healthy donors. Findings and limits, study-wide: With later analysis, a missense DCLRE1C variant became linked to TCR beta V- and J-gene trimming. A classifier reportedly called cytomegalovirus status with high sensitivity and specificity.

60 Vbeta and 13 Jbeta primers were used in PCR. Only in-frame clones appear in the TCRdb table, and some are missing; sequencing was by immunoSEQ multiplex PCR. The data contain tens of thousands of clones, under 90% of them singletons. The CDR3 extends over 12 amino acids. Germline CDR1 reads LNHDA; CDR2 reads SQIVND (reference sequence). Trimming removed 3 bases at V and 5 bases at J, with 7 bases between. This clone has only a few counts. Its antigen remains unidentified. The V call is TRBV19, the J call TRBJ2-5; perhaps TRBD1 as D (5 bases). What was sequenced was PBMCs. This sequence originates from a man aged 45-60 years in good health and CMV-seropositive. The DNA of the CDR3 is TGTGCCAGTAGTATGGGGCGCGAGACCCAGTACTTC. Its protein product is CASSMGRETQYF.